This T cell receptor (beta chain) was documented in a study of cytotoxic CD8 clonotypes in ibrutinib-treated CLL. About the research overall: Average yields of about 260,000 productive templates and around 100,000 productive rearrangements characterized the samples.

TCRdb keeps only in-frame clones here, not all; method: immunoSEQ multiplex PCR. The table includes about 39,000 clones, approximately 67% detected once. This CDR3 has 15 amino acids. Germline V gene data show CDR1 as ENHRY and CDR2 as SYGVKD. V was pared by 6 bases and J by 3 bases, with 9 bases of the junction left unmatched. The specimen comprised PBMCs, sampled at disease progression, from a patient treated with ibrutinib. The clonotype originates from a human donor with chronic lymphocytic leukemia. The chain joins TRBV10-3 to TRBJ1-1; 8 bases map to TRBD1. The CDR3 DNA follows: TGTGCCATCAGCAATCTTACAGGGGGGGACACTGAAGCTTTCTTT. This gives the protein CAISNLTGGDTEAFF.